This T cell receptor beta chain was found in a study of regulatory T cells in long-lasting Graves disease. Study-level points and caveats: Persistent disease preferred TRBV28, TRBJ1-2 and TRBJ2-5. Persistent cases of Graves' showed reduced TCR diversity relative to newly diagnosed patients.

CDR3 size: 14 residues. Germline CDR1 is DFQATT and CDR2 is SNEGSKA (reference sequence). V was cut by 0 bases and J by 7 bases, with 15 bases left in between. HTBI primers from iRepertoire and Arm-PCR of CDR3 regions yielded the TCR beta libraries. Original analysis: About 60 TRBV and some 15 TRBJ segments were identified across samples. One entry per CDR3 protein results from TCRdb running MiXCR on the multiplex PCR reads. The authors' filters were not applied to this entry. The sample shows around 500,000 distinct CDR3 sequences, about 20% of them seen only once. Time point denoted: persistent/refractory GD, antithyroid drugs over 5 years with positive TRAb. TCR sequences were obtained from RNA taken from PBMCs. Staff drew around 8.5 milliliters of peripheral blood into EDTA tubes. With respect to this clonotype: Its target is not known.

V usage is TRBV20-1 and J usage is TRBJ1-2; D unresolved. The origin of this receptor is a female donor with Graves disease. The sample here was peripheral blood mononuclear cells (PBMCs), taken when the disease was refractory, from a patient treated with antithyroid drugs. The CDR3 spells CSARDPTDLSGYTF. Here the CDR3 DNA reads TGCAGTGCTAGAGATCCCACTGACCTGAGTGGCTACACCTTC.